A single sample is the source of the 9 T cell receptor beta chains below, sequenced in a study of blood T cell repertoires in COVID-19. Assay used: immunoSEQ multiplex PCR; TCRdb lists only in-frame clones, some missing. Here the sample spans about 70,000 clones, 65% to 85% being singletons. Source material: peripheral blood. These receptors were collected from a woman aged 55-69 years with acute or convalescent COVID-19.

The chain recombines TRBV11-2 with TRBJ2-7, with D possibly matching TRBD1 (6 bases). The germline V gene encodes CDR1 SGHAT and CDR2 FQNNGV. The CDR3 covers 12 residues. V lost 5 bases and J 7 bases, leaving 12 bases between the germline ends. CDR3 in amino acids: CASSPGAGEQYF. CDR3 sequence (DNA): TGTGCCAGCAGCCCAGGGGCAGGAGAGCAGTACTTC.

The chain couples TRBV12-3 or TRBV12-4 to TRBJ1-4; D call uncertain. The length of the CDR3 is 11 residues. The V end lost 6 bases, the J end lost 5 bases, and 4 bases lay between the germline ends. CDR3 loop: CASSFNEKLFF. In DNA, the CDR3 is TGTGCCAGCAGCTTCAATGAAAAACTGTTTTTT.

This CDR3 is CASSPRKGQGGTEAFF. CDR3 nucleotides: TGTGCCAGCTCACCCCGAAAAGGACAGGGTGGGACTGAAGCTTTCTTT. This rearrangement joins TRBV18 to TRBJ1-1; 8 nucleotides agree with TRBD1. This CDR3 spans 16 amino acids. J was trimmed by 5 bases and V by 3 bases; bases with no gene match: 11. CDR1 and CDR2 (germline): KGHSH, LQKENI.

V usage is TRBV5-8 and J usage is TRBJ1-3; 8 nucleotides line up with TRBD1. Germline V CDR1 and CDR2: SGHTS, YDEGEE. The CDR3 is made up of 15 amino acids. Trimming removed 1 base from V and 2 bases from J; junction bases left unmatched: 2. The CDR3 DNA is TGTGCCAGCAGCTTGCTGGGACAGGCTGGAAACACCATATATTTT. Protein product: CASSLLGQAGNTIYF.

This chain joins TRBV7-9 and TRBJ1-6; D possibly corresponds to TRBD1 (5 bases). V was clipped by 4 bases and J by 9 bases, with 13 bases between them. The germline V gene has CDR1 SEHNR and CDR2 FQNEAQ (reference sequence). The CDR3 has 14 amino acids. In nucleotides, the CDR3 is TGTGCCAGCAGCTCGCGGGACGGTTTTTCACCCCTCCACTTT. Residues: CASSSRDGFSPLHF.

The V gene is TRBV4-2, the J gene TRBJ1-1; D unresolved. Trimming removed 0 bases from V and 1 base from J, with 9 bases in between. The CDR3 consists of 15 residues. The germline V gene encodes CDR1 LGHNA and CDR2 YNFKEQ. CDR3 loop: CASSQDGAANTEAFF. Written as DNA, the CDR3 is TGTGCCAGCAGCCAAGATGGAGCAGCGAACACTGAAGCTTTCTTT.

CDR3 sequence reads: CASSVGGLAGDEQYF. In nucleotides, the CDR3 is TGTGCCAGCAGCGTAGGTGGACTAGCGGGAGACGAGCAGTACTTC. The chain combines TRBV9 with TRBJ2-7, with 13 bases aligning to TRBD2. The CDR3 totals 15 residues. V was pared by 0 bases and J by 5 bases, with 2 bases of the junction left unmatched. Germline values: CDR1 SGDLS, CDR2 YYNGEE. The full variable domain, completed using reference TRBV9 and TRBJ2-7, is DSGVTQTPKHLITATGQRVTLRCSPRSGDLSVYWYQQSLDQGLQFLIQYYNGEERAKGNILERFSAQQFPDLHSELNLSSLELGDSALYFCASSVGGLAGDEQYFGPGTRLTVT.

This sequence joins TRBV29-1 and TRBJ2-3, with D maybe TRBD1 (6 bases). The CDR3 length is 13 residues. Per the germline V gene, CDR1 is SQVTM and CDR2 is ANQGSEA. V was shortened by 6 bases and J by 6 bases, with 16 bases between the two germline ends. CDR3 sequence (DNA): TGCAGCGTAGGGGGTTGGGAGCGGGATACGCAGTATTTT. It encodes CSVGGWERDTQYF.

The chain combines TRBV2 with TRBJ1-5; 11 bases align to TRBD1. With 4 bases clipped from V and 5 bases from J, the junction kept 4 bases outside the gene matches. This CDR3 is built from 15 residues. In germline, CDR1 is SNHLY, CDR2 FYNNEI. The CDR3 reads CASSGDRGFHQPQHF. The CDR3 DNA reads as TGTGCCAGCAGTGGGGACAGGGGGTTTCATCAGCCCCAGCATTTT. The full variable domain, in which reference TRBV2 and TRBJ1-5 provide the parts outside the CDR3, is EPEVTQTPSHQVTQMGQEVILRCVPISNHLYFYWYRQILGQKVEFLVSFYNNEISEKSEIFDDQFSVERPDGSNFTLKIRSTKLEDSAMYFCASSGDRGFHQPQHFGDGTRLSIL.